Listed below are T cell receptor beta chains from one sample, sequenced in a study of PD-1 blockade in classical Hodgkin lymphoma. Repertoires were generated with immunoSEQ multiplex PCR, while TCRdb's copy carries only in-frame clones and drops some. The sample lists 46,000 or so clones, around nine tenths occurring once. The sequenced sample was peripheral blood mononuclear cells (PBMCs), obtained at baseline. Receptor source: a human donor with classical Hodgkin lymphoma. CDR3s include the opening cysteine and the closing phenylalanine or tryptophan. The order of the fields is CDR3 protein, CDR3 DNA, clone size, D gene, V gene, J gene. The D gene is left open where the match is weak. For some rows the clone size is stated as once, few or many, or as a class when expanded; others skip it.

CASSPSVAENYGYTF	TGTGCCAGCTCACCGTCCGTAGCAGAGAACTATGGCTACACCTTC	-	-	TRBV18	TRBJ1-2
CASSQVLGAGETQYF	TGCGCCAGCAGCCAGGTGCTAGGGGCGGGAGAGACCCAGTACTTC	once	-	TRBV5-1	TRBJ2-5
CASSEIGGVYGYTF	TGTGCCAGCAGTGAAATCGGGGGCGTCTATGGCTACACCTTC	once	-	TRBV6-1	TRBJ1-2
CASSVERSGANVLTF	TGTGCCAGCAGCGTAGAACGGTCTGGGGCCAACGTCCTGACTTTC	few	-	TRBV9	TRBJ2-6
CASSNQNTEAFF	TGTGCCAGCAGTAACCAGAACACTGAAGCTTTCTTT	few	-	TRBV25-1	TRBJ1-1
CASARGSGNYEQYF	TGTGCCAGCGCGAGAGGGTCTGGGAACTACGAGCAGTACTTC	-	-	TRBV2	TRBJ2-7
CASSQDAGQGILEQYF	TGCGCCAGCAGCCAAGATGCAGGACAGGGGATCCTCGAGCAGTACTTC	medium-sized	TRBD1	TRBV4-1	TRBJ2-7
CASSVEDSSYNEQFF	TGTGCCAGCAGCGTAGAGGACAGCTCCTACAATGAGCAGTTCTTC	-	-	TRBV9	TRBJ2-1
CASSSAGGSYNEQFF	TGTGCCAGCAGCTCAGCGGGGGGCTCCTACAATGAGCAGTTCTTC	-	TRBD2	TRBV11-2	TRBJ2-1
CASSGMSPGQGTETQYF	TGTGCCAGCAGCGGGATGAGCCCGGGACAGGGAACTGAGACCCAGTACTTC	-	TRBD1	TRBV9	TRBJ2-5
CASSVIAGGINEQFF	TGTGCCAGCAGCGTAATAGCGGGAGGGATCAATGAGCAGTTCTTC	once	TRBD2	TRBV7-3	TRBJ2-1
CASTLGKGISLRMDQPQHF	TGTGCCAGCACCCTAGGGAAGGGGATATCCCTTCGAATGGATCAGCCCCAGCATTTT	-	-	TRBV28	TRBJ1-5
CASSLSTSRDTQYF	TGCGCCAGCAGCCTTTCGACTAGCCGAGATACGCAGTATTTT	-	TRBD2	TRBV4-1	TRBJ2-3
CASREGFMNTEAFF	TGTGCCAGCAGGGAAGGCTTTATGAACACTGAAGCTTTCTTT	-	-	TRBV28	TRBJ1-1
CASTRGDSTDTQYF	TGTGCCAGCACTCGTGGGGACAGCACAGATACGCAGTATTTT	-	-	TRBV7-2	TRBJ2-3
CASSKGTFVNTEAFF	TGTGCCAGCAGTAAGGGGACATTCGTGAACACTGAAGCTTTCTTT	once	-	TRBV27	TRBJ1-1
CASSIDSPF	TGTGCCAGTAGTATCGACAGCCCATTC	few	-	TRBV19	TRBJ1-2
CASSLGATGGNYGYTF	TGTGCCAGCAGCTTAGGGGCGACAGGCGGTAACTATGGCTACACCTTC	few	-	TRBV7-8	TRBJ1-2
CASSSWRQGSMETQYF	TGTGCCAGCAGCTCCTGGAGACAGGGAAGTATGGAGACCCAGTACTTC	-	TRBD1	TRBV7-9	TRBJ2-5
CASRSGTGGGSNQPQHF	TGTGCCAGCAGATCCGGGACAGGGGGGGGGAGCAATCAGCCCCAGCATTTT	-	TRBD1	TRBV28	TRBJ1-5
CASSLTANYGYTF	TGCGCCAGCAGTCTCACAGCGAACTATGGCTACACCTTC	-	-	TRBV5-1	TRBJ1-2
CASSQATGTGSHEQYF	TGTGCCAGCAGCCAAGCAACCGGGACAGGTAGCCACGAGCAGTACTTC	-	TRBD1	TRBV4-2	TRBJ2-7
CASSSTTEDIQYF	TGTGCCAGCAGCTCGACGACAGAGGACATTCAGTACTTC	-	-	TRBV5-4	TRBJ2-4
CASSLGLAGLEQFF	TGTGCCAGCAGTTTGGGTCTAGCGGGACTGGAGCAGTTCTTC	-	TRBD2	TRBV28	TRBJ2-1
CASSYWEGKEETQYF	TGTGCCAGCAGTTACTGGGAGGGGAAGGAAGAGACCCAGTACTTC	-	TRBD2	TRBV6-5	TRBJ2-5
CASSEELAGSLGEQFF	TGTGCCAGCAGCGAGGAACTAGCGGGGTCGTTGGGTGAGCAGTTCTTC	-	TRBD2	TRBV7-9	TRBJ2-1
CASSEGGTDTQYF	TGCGCCAGCAGTGAAGGAGGCACAGATACGCAGTATTTT	-	-	TRBV10-1	TRBJ2-3
CASSGRTGKETQYF	TGCGCCAGCAGCGGCCGGACGGGAAAAGAGACCCAGTACTTC	-	-	TRBV5-1	TRBJ2-5
CASSLSGYNEQFF	TGTGCCAGCAGCTTATCGGGGTACAATGAGCAGTTCTTC	-	-	TRBV7-2	TRBJ2-1
CASSSLAESTDTQYF	TGTGCCAGCAGTTCCCTAGCGGAGAGCACAGATACGCAGTATTTT	-	TRBD2	TRBV27	TRBJ2-3
CASSQGKGGSYEQYF	TGCGCCAGCAGCCAAGGAAAGGGCGGATCCTACGAGCAGTACTTC	-	-	TRBV4-3	TRBJ2-7
CASKGGLAGGEQYF	TGCGCCAGCAAGGGGGGGCTAGCGGGAGGCGAGCAGTACTTC	-	TRBD2	TRBV5-1	TRBJ2-7
CASSPGPYEQYF	TGTGCCAGCTCTCCGGGCCCCTACGAGCAGTACTTC	-	-	TRBV9	TRBJ2-7
CSSRPGGAHNEQFF	TGCAGCTCACGTCCCGGGGGGGCCCACAATGAGCAGTTCTTC	few	TRBD2	TRBV29-1	TRBJ2-1
CASRQGKSSYEQYF	TGTGCAAGCCGACAGGGAAAGAGCTCCTACGAGCAGTACTTC	-	TRBD1	TRBV6-5	TRBJ2-7
CASSQLKDRASYEQYF	TGTGCCAGCAGCCAACTCAAGGACAGGGCCTCCTACGAGCAGTACTTC	-	TRBD1	TRBV4-2	TRBJ2-7
CASSVGRNSYEQYF	TGTGCCAGCAGCGTCGGGAGGAACTCCTACGAGCAGTACTTC	-	TRBD2	TRBV9	TRBJ2-7
CASSQRLAGGIDTQYF	TGTGCCAGCAGCCAGCGACTAGCGGGAGGCATAGATACGCAGTATTTT	-	TRBD2	TRBV4-2	TRBJ2-3
CASSLQATDTQYF	TGCGCCAGCAGCTTGCAGGCCACAGATACGCAGTATTTT	-	-	TRBV5-1	TRBJ2-3
CASTSGTDLEKLFF	TGTGCCAGTACCTCCGGGACAGACCTTGAAAAACTGTTTTTT	-	TRBD1	TRBV6-1	TRBJ1-4
CASSVARGTINTGELFF	TGTGCCAGCAGCGTAGCTCGAGGGACAATCAACACCGGGGAGCTGTTTTTT	once	-	TRBV9	TRBJ2-2
CASGLQGFGFEQFF	TGTGCCAGCGGGCTTCAGGGTTTCGGATTTGAGCAGTTCTTC	-	-	TRBV11-2	TRBJ2-1
CASSHEAPGMNTEAFF	TGCGCCAGCAGCCACGAGGCTCCGGGGATGAACACTGAAGCTTTCTTT	-	-	TRBV4-1	TRBJ1-1
CASSLETSGGTQYF	TGTGCCAGCAGCTTGGAGACTAGCGGAGGGACCCAGTACTTC	-	TRBD2	TRBV7-2	TRBJ2-5
CASSYERHEQFF	TGTGCCAGCAGTTACGAGCGGCATGAGCAGTTCTTC	-	-	TRBV6-6	TRBJ2-1
CATSSQRTGNSNQPQHF	TGTGCCACCAGCAGCCAACGGACGGGGAATAGCAATCAGCCCCAGCATTTT	-	-	TRBV15	TRBJ1-5
CSVDLTGTQETQYF	TGCAGCGTTGATCTTACAGGAACCCAAGAGACCCAGTACTTC	-	-	TRBV29-1	TRBJ2-5
CASSFTAGGSYEQYF	TGTGCCAGCAGTTTTACTGCCGGGGGCTCCTACGAGCAGTACTTC	-	-	TRBV28	TRBJ2-7
CASSEALQGNTEAFF	TGTGCCAGCAGTGAAGCGCTTCAGGGAAACACTGAAGCTTTCTTT	-	-	TRBV2	TRBJ1-1
CASSLSLLSGRLDEQFF	TGTGCCAGCAGTTTATCCCTTCTTAGCGGGAGGTTGGATGAGCAGTTCTTC	-	TRBD2	TRBV27	TRBJ2-1
CASSPFDRNQPQHF	TGTGCCAGCAGTCCTTTTGACCGTAATCAGCCCCAGCATTTT	-	-	TRBV27	TRBJ1-5
CAISESGLGPKYSNQPQHF	TGTGCCATCAGTGAGTCGGGACTGGGTCCCAAATATAGCAATCAGCCCCAGCATTTT	-	-	TRBV10-3	TRBJ1-5
CASSLGGTIAGKNIQYF	TGCGCCAGCAGCTTGGGGGGCACCATAGCCGGCAAAAACATTCAGTACTTC	-	-	TRBV5-1	TRBJ2-4